These 26 T cell receptor beta chains share one sample of origin, sequenced in a study of Graves' ophthalmopathy and Graves' hyperthyroidism. RNA transcripts were the source from which TCR beta CDR3 regions were amplified. RT-PCR was first run with HTBI primers, then multiplex PCR in a second round. One entry per CDR3 protein, called by TCRdb with MiXCR from the multiplex PCR reads. The data hold over a million distinct CDR3 sequences, with 35% to 40% observed a single time. Material: peripheral blood or thyroid tissue (not recorded which). The receptors were gathered from an adult man with Graves' hyperthyroidism.

The chain has TRBV19 and TRBJ1-1; TRBD1 agrees at 9 bases. The V segment lost 8 bases and the J segment 4 bases; nucleotides outside the gene matches: 8. Germline V CDR1 and CDR2: LNHDA, SQIVND (reference sequence). There are 14 residues in the CDR3. The chain's CDR3 is CASATGGAGTEAFF. CDR3 in DNA: TGTGCCAGTGCTACAGGGGGCGCAGGCACTGAAGCTTTCTTT.

V is TRBV7-8 and J is TRBJ2-2, with 9 bases lining up with TRBD1. The CDR3 length is 17 residues. Per germline, CDR1 SGHVS and CDR2 FQNEAQ. With V trimmed by 5 bases and J by 9 bases, 16 bases remained unmatched. Written as DNA, the CDR3 is TGTGCCAGCAGCCGGGCCGGGACAGGGATGATTCTACGGGAGCTGTTTTTT. This translates into CASSRAGTGMILRELFF.

The count of this clonotype is one. V and J are TRBV10-3 and TRBJ2-7; 9 nucleotides line up with TRBD1. Trimming at V came to 5 bases and at J to 7 bases, leaving 6 bases not matched to a gene. The V gene's germline CDR1 is ENHRY and CDR2 SYGVKD. The CDR3 runs 13 residues. As DNA, the CDR3 is TGTGCCATCAGTCCGGGACAGGGTAGGGAGCAGTACTTC. It translates to CAISPGQGREQYF.

This clonotype was recorded once. The V call is TRBV12-3 or TRBV12-4, the J call TRBJ1-4; 7 bases line up with TRBD1. The CDR3 consists of 15 residues. J gave up 0 bases and V 8 bases, and 6 bases lay outside the gene matches. The CDR3: CASVRQGATNEKLFF. The CDR3, as DNA: TGTGCCAGCGTCCGACAGGGAGCAACTAATGAAAAACTGTTTTTT.

This clonotype was counted at least ten times. Mismatch with germline at one junction end may stem from a read error. The chain links TRBV20-1 to TRBJ1-4, with a possible D match to TRBD1 (6 bases). This CDR3 is 12 amino acids long. Per the germline V gene, CDR1 is DFQATT and CDR2 is SNEGSKA (reference sequence). The chain's CDR3 is CSAIGLQGYQVF. DNA for the CDR3: TGCAGTGCTATCGGGTTACAGGGTTACCAGGTTTTT.

The gene calls are TRBV20-1 and TRBJ1-1; maybe TRBD1 (5 bases). The CDR3 has 11 residues. V dropped 6 bases and J dropped 12 bases, with 17 bases sitting between them. The germline V gene has CDR1 DFQATT and CDR2 SNEGSKA (reference sequence). The CDR3, as DNA: TGCAGTGCCAGTTGGGGGACGGTATCTTTCTTT. It is translated as CSASWGTVSFF.

This clonotype has a count of ten or more. The rearrangement uses TRBV9 and TRBJ2-7; maybe TRBD2 (5 bases). V lost 2 bases and J 0 bases, leaving 12 bases between the germline ends. The CDR3 loop spans 15 amino acids. The germline CDR1 and CDR2 sequences are SGDLS and YYNGEE. The CDR3 nucleotides read TGTGCCAGCAGCGTGGCGCCGGGGAGCTCCTACGAGCAGTACTTC. Translation: CASSVAPGSSYEQYF.

The chain recombines TRBV20-1 with TRBJ2-5; TRBD2 might be the D (5 bases). The germline V and J ends were trimmed by 1 base and 9 bases, with 18 bases remaining between them. The germline V gene encodes CDR1 DFQATT and CDR2 SNEGSKA (reference sequence). This CDR3 region has 14 residues. In DNA form, the CDR3 reads TGCAGTGCTAGAGTTGGACTTAGCAATCAGCCCCAGTACTTC. Translating gives CSARVGLSNQPQYF.

The CDR3 nucleotides read TGTGCCAGCAGCTCGGGACAGCAAGACCAAGAGACCCAGTACTTC. It translates to CASSSGQQDQETQYF. The V call is TRBV7-9, the J call TRBJ2-5, with TRBD1 identical over 7 bases. Per the germline V gene, CDR1 is SEHNR and CDR2 is FQNEAQ (reference sequence). The CDR3 runs to 15 residues. V was clipped by 4 bases and J by 0 bases; unmatched bases: 5. Looking up the rest from reference TRBV7-9 and TRBJ2-5 gives the full variable domain: DTGVSQNPRHKITKRGQNVTFRCDPISEHNRLYWYRQTLGQGPEFLTYFQNEAQLEKSRLLSDRFSAERPKGSFSTLEIQRTEQGDSAMYLCASSSGQQDQETQYFGPGTRLLVL.

The chain is built from TRBV7-9 and TRBJ2-7; D may correspond to TRBD1 or TRBD2 (5 bases each). The CDR3 totals 18 residues. Trimming left V 6 bases short and J 4 bases short, with 28 bases between. CDR1 SEHNR and CDR2 FQNEAQ come from the germline V gene (reference sequence). CDR3 in DNA: TGTGCCAGCAGTCAAGACAGAACATACACCGGGGACGCTTACGAGCAGTACTTC. Protein sequence: CASSQDRTYTGDAYEQYF.

Points on this clonotype: The junction shows a germline mismatch at one end, possibly a read error. The genes are TRBV13 and TRBJ2-7, with D unresolved. Germline-derived CDR1 and CDR2 are PRHDT and FYEKMQ (reference sequence). CDR3 size: 12 residues. CDR3 nucleotide sequence: TGTGCCAGCAGATTAGTGGGTTTCGAGCAGTACTTC. Residues: CASRLVGFEQYF.

This clonotype occurred many times. Here the CDR3 reads CASSETGGDYEQYF. CDR3 sequence (DNA): TGTGCCAGCAGCGAAACAGGGGGAGACTACGAGCAGTACTTC. V gene TRBV11-2 combines with J gene TRBJ2-7, with 8 bases that match TRBD1. Germline lookup yields CDR1 SGHAT and CDR2 FQNNGV. The CDR3 sequence is 14 residues long. V dropped 5 bases and J dropped 3; count of bases not matched to a gene: 6. Full variable domain (missing parts from reference TRBV11-2 and TRBJ2-7): EAGVAQSPRYKIIEKRQSVAFWCNPISGHATLYWYQQILGQGPKLLIQFQNNGVVDDSQLPKDRFSAERLKGVDSTLKIQPAKLEDSAVYLCASSETGGDYEQYFGPGTRLTVT.

Many counts were recorded for this clonotype. The chain links TRBV15 to TRBJ2-7; weak D call: TRBD2 (5 bases). V was clipped by 5 bases and J by 2 bases, with 10 bases between them. The CDR3 spans 13 residues. In germline, CDR1 is LNHNV, CDR2 YYDKDF (reference sequence). The DNA of the CDR3 is TGTGCCACCAGCGCCGGAGGAGCCTACGAGCAGTACTTC. This translates into CATSAGGAYEQYF.

The sample holds many counts of this clonotype. The genes are TRBV7-2 and TRBJ1-1; weak D call: TRBD1 (6 bases). Trimming removed 1 base from V and 9 bases from J, with 15 bases in between. The germline V gene has CDR1 SGHTA and CDR2 FQGNSA. This CDR3 is 14 amino acids long. CDR3 nucleotides: TGTGCCAGCAGCTTAGGACCCTACAGGGACCAAGCTTTCTTT. It translates to CASSLGPYRDQAFF.

This clonotype has a count of ten or more. The chain links TRBV9 to TRBJ1-6, with 9 positions matching TRBD1. The V segment lost 5 bases and the J segment 0 bases; nucleotides outside the gene matches: 6. The V gene's germline CDR1 is SGDLS and CDR2 YYNGEE. The CDR3 totals 17 residues. The CDR3 here is CASSSGTGPSYNSPLHF. The CDR3 DNA is TGTGCCAGCAGTTCCGGGACAGGGCCCTCCTATAATTCACCCCTCCACTTT.

This chain links TRBV12-3 or TRBV12-4 with TRBJ1-1; weak D call: TRBD1 (5 bases). CDR3 length equals 13 residues. The ends were cut back, 8 bases at V and 4 bases at J, with 14 bases in the middle. CDR3 sequence: CASDSQGGTEAFF. The CDR3 nucleotides read TGTGCCAGCGACTCCCAGGGAGGCACTGAAGCTTTCTTT.

This clonotype has at least ten counts. Its ends do not fully match the called genes, so a read error is possible. The chain joins TRBV12-3 or TRBV12-4 to TRBJ2-5, with unresolved D. The CDR3 totals 12 residues. CDR3 bases: TGTGCCAGCAGCTTAGATGGGGAGACCCAGTACTTC. It translates to CASSLDGETQYF.

This clonotype was counted at least ten times. V is TRBV11-2 and J is TRBJ2-5, with D tentatively TRBD1 (5 bases). The germline V and J ends were trimmed by 5 bases and 0 bases, with 7 bases remaining between them. The CDR3 consists of 13 residues. Germline-derived CDR1 and CDR2 are SGHAT and FQNNGV. CDR3 loop: CASSRQYQETQYF. DNA for the CDR3: TGTGCCAGCAGCCGACAGTACCAAGAGACCCAGTACTTC.

With regard to this clonotype: Since a much larger clone is just one base distant, this may be a read error. The V call is TRBV9, the J call TRBJ1-6; perhaps TRBD1 as D (5 bases). V was clipped by 2 bases and J by 6 bases, with 12 bases between them. The CDR3 length is 15 residues. CDR1 SGDLS and CDR2 YYNGEE come from the germline V gene. CDR3 DNA: TGTGCCAGCAGCGTCAGCGGGGGTGCTAATTCACCCCTCCACTTT. Translation gives CASSVSGGANSPLHF.

There are many counts of this clonotype. This chain uses TRBV7-9 with TRBJ1-6; 7 bases map to TRBD1. V dropped 1 base and J dropped 7; count of bases not matched to a gene: 4. Germline V gene sequence: CDR1 SEHNR, CDR2 FQNEAQ (reference sequence). The CDR3 is 15 amino acids. This CDR3 is CASSLDDRENSPLHF. The CDR3 DNA reads as TGTGCCAGCAGCTTAGACGACAGGGAAAATTCACCCCTCCACTTT. The full variable domain, with the rest looked up from reference TRBV7-9 and TRBJ1-6, is DTGVSQNPRHKITKRGQNVTFRCDPISEHNRLYWYRQTLGQGPEFLTYFQNEAQLEKSRLLSDRFSAERPKGSFSTLEIQRTEQGDSAMYLCASSLDDRENSPLHFGNGTRLTVT.

This clonotype was recorded many times. The J gene is TRBJ2-6, the V gene TRBV9; D remains unclear. Trimming stripped 5 bases from V and 3 bases from J, with 6 bases between. Germline CDR1 and CDR2: SGDLS and YYNGEE. The CDR3 contains 13 residues. CDR3 DNA: TGTGCCAGCAGAAAGAATGGGGCCAACGTCCTGACTTTC. This encodes CASRKNGANVLTF. The full variable domain, in which reference TRBV9 and TRBJ2-6 provide the parts outside the CDR3, is DSGVTQTPKHLITATGQRVTLRCSPRSGDLSVYWYQQSLDQGLQFLIQYYNGEERAKGNILERFSAQQFPDLHSELNLSSLELGDSALYFCASRKNGANVLTFGAGSRLTVL.

The V gene is TRBV2, the J gene TRBJ2-2; 7 nucleotides match TRBD1. Germline V CDR1 and CDR2: SNHLY, FYNNEI. The CDR3 is 13 residues long. The ends lost 5 bases at V and 8 bases at J; junction bases unmatched: 5. The CDR3 DNA follows: TGTGCCAGCAGTTCAGGACAGGTGGGGGAGCTGTTTTTT. It translates to CASSSGQVGELFF. The variable domain in full, with the rest retrieved from reference TRBV2 and TRBJ2-2, is EPEVTQTPSHQVTQMGQEVILRCVPISNHLYFYWYRQILGQKVEFLVSFYNNEISEKSEIFDDQFSVERPDGSNFTLKIRSTKLEDSAMYFCASSSGQVGELFFGEGSRLTVL.

About this clonotype: Sequence at one end of the junction differs from germline and may be a read error. This rearrangement joins TRBV12-3 or TRBV12-4 to TRBJ2-5; no reliable D call. This CDR3 is 11 amino acids long. The chain's CDR3 is CASSLLETQCF. The CDR3 nucleotides are TGTGCCAGCAGTTTATTAGAGACCCAGTGCTTC.

The chain links TRBV5-1 to TRBJ1-6; TRBD1 might be the D (5 bases). Germline V gene lookup returns CDR1 SGHRS and CDR2 YFSETQ. The germline V and J ends were trimmed by 0 bases and 9 bases, with 16 bases remaining between them. This CDR3 has 16 amino acids. CDR3 coding DNA: TGCGCCAGCAGCTTGGCCGTCGGTCAGGGTGGTTCACCCCTCCACTTT. Translation gives CASSLAVGQGGSPLHF.

This clonotype was seen at least ten times. This chain's CDR3 is CASSFEGDGYTF. The CDR3 DNA sequence: TGTGCCAGCAGCTTCGAAGGGGATGGCTACACCTTC. The chain uses TRBV11-2 and TRBJ1-2; maybe TRBD1 (5 bases). From germline, CDR1 is SGHAT and CDR2 FQNNGV. Between the trimmed V and J ends, which lost 3 bases and 6 bases, there was a span of 8 bases. The CDR3 loop spans 12 amino acids. Variable domain in full (rest from reference TRBV11-2 and TRBJ1-2): EAGVAQSPRYKIIEKRQSVAFWCNPISGHATLYWYQQILGQGPKLLIQFQNNGVVDDSQLPKDRFSAERLKGVDSTLKIQPAKLEDSAVYLCASSFEGDGYTFGSGTRLTVV.

This clonotype was seen a handful of times. A much larger clone differs by one base, so this may be a read error. The chain employs TRBV25-1 and TRBJ2-5; 11 nucleotides match TRBD2. Losses at the gene ends were 4 bases for V and 1 base for J; bases not matched to a gene: 2. This CDR3 has 15 residues. CDR1 and CDR2 (germline): MGHDK, SYGVNS. The CDR3 nucleotides read TGTGCCAGCAGTGGACTAGCGGGGCCCCAAGAGACCCAGTACTTC. This gives the protein CASSGLAGPQETQYF.